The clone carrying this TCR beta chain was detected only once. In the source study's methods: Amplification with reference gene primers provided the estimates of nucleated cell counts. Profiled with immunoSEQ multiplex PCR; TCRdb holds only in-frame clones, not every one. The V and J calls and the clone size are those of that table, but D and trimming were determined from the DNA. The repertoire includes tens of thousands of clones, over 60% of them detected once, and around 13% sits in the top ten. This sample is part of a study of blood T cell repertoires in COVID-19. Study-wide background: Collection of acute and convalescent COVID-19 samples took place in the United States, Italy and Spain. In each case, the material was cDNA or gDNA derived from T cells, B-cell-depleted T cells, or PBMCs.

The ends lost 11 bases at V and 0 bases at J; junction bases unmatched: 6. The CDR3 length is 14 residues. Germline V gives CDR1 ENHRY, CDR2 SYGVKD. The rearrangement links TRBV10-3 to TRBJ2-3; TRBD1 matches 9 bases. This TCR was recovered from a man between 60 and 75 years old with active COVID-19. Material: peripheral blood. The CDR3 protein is CAAGQGLSTDTQYF. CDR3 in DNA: TGTGCCGCCGGACAGGGGCTCAGCACAGATACGCAGTATTTT.